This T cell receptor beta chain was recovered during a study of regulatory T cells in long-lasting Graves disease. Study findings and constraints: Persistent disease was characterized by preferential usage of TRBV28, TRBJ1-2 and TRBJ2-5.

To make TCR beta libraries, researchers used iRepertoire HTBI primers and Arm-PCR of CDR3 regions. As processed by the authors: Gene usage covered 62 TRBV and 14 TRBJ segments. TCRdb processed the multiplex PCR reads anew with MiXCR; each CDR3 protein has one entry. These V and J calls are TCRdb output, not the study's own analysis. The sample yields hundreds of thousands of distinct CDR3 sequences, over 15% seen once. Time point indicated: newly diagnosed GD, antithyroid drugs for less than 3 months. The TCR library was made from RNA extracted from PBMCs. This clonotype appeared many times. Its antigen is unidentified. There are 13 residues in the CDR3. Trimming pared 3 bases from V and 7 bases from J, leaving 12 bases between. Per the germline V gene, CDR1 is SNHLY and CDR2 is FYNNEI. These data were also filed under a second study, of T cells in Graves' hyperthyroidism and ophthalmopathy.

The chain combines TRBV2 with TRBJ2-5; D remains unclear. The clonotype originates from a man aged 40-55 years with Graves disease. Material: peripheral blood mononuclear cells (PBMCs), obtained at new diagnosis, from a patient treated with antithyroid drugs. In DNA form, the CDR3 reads TGTGCCAGCAGTGACAGGCCAGACGGGACCCAGTACTTC. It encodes CASSDRPDGTQYF.